The entry that follows covers one T cell receptor (beta chain) sequence. The target of this receptor is not known. Within one base of it there is no much larger clone, and no base qualities were kept. CDR3 length: 13 amino acids, cysteine to phenylalanine. The DNA shown is the 39-base CDR3, in frame from base 1. The junction shows trimming of 4 bases on V and 4 bases on J, plus 10 bases between the germline ends. From a lookup of the germline V gene, CDR1 and CDR2 are KGHSH and LQKENI. The source of the sample is a study of control samples from healthy donors and cancer patients (dated by TCRdb to 2019 to 2021). The protocol used for the library was the immunoSEQ multiplex PCR assay. TCRdb took this table from immuneACCESS and kept in-frame rearrangements with V and J called. Such tables lack part of the clones; where checked against another copy, unresolved V genes explain under half of the gap, and the rest is unexplained. Recorded for this sample are over 150,000 clones; approximately 93% of them occurred a single time. The top ten clonotypes cover 5.7% of the sample.

This TCR was sampled from a man aged 40-50 years in good health. The sample consisted of blood. The V and J segments used are TRBV18 and TRBJ2-5; the D gene is not confidently resolved. The bases read TGTGCCAGCTCACGCAACCGAGGAGAGACCCAGTACTTC. This encodes CASSRNRGETQYF.